A single T cell receptor beta chain is shown here with its context. No antigen is known for it. These data belong to a study of post-analysis software for immune sequencing data. Whole-study results and caveats: Patients carried a handful of TRBV segments more frequently than controls did, and TRBV5-6, TRBV5-1 and TRBV20-1 were among them.

Built from TCR beta cDNA, the libraries had unique molecular identifiers in them. Using its own MiXCR run on the PCR reads, TCRdb lists one record per CDR3 protein. The sample holds under 650,000 distinct CDR3 sequences, roughly 40% seen once. This CDR3 comprises 17 residues. The V end lost 5 bases, the J end lost 5 bases, and 25 bases lay between the germline ends. Germline V lookup: CDR1 SGHAT, CDR2 FQNNGV. The chain carries TRBV11-2 and TRBJ2-7, with D unclear. This sequence originates from a girl aged 10 to 17 with multiple sclerosis. The sequencing input was blood. The CDR3 DNA sequence: TGTGCCAGCAGCACATTGCGGAAGGCCGGGTCTCCCCACGAGCAGTACTTC. Translating gives CASSTLRKAGSPHEQYF.